Reported below is one TCR beta chain. The antigen is unknown. This entry is derived from a study of T cell responses to AZD1222 COVID-19 vaccine. Notes on the study in general: Samples come after the peak T cell response, not at day 14. Recipients of two AZD1222 doses showed rising Spike-specific TCR breadth and depth.

After removal of 4 bases from V and 6 bases from J, the junction contained 3 bases not matched to a gene. Germline CDR1 reads SGHRS; CDR2 reads YFSETQ. This CDR3 has 15 residues. Using immunoSEQ multiplex PCR, the repertoire was profiled, and TCRdb retains in-frame clones only, with some absent. The sample lists under 250,000 clones; 85% to 95% were seen once. J is TRBJ2-1 and V is TRBV5-1, with TRBD2 identical over 14 bases. The receptor comes from an adult in good health. The sequencing here drew on peripheral blood, taken on day 0 of MenACWY control vaccination. Written as DNA, the CDR3 is TGCGCCAGCAGCGTGACTAGCGGGGGGGTCAATGAGCAGTTCTTC. Encoded protein: CASSVTSGGVNEQFF.